A selection of T cell receptor beta chains follows, all from one sample in a study of shared T cell receptors in the human thymus. Profiling relied on immunoSEQ multiplex PCR, and the TCRdb table lists in-frame clones only, not all of them. Among hundreds of thousands of clones listed, about 87% were seen once. The same data also went into a second study, on human thymus T cells.

Sequencing was performed on thymocytes. These TCRs come from a boy in the first two years of life with a congenital heart defect. Each CDR3 is given with its conserved first and last residue. A D gene is named only where the DNA matches it firmly. Not every row has a clone size; where given, it reads once, few, many or a size class.

CDR3	DNA	V	J	size	D
CASSARLAGEETQYF	TGTGCCAGCAGCGCCCGACTAGCGGGAGAAGAGACCCAGTACTTC	TRBV7-4	TRBJ2-5	-	TRBD2
CASSLKNRGSTDTQYF	TGTGCCAGCAGCTTAAAGAATAGGGGTAGCACAGATACGCAGTATTTT	TRBV7-3	TRBJ2-3	-	-
CASSLRGTGPESDRGTQYF	TGTGCCAGCAGCTTAAGAGGGACAGGGCCGGAATCGGATCGAGGGACCCAGTACTTC	TRBV7-2	TRBJ2-5	-	TRBD1
CASSQGASTSTDTQYF	TGTGCCAGCAGCCAAGGGGCTAGCACCAGCACAGATACGCAGTATTTT	TRBV4-2	TRBJ2-3	few	-
CASSQLRPGQGGNEQFF	TGTGCCAGCAGCCAACTACGCCCGGGACAGGGAGGGAATGAGCAGTTCTTC	TRBV28	TRBJ2-1	-	TRBD1
CASSLVDRAVANTEAFF	TGCGCCAGCAGCTTGGTAGACAGGGCGGTTGCGAACACTGAAGCTTTCTTT	TRBV5-1	TRBJ1-1	-	TRBD1
CATSRVSVRSGVLQETQYF	TGTGCCACCAGCAGAGTATCGGTGCGGTCAGGGGTATTACAAGAGACCCAGTACTTC	TRBV15	TRBJ2-5	once	-
CASSESGGTGELFF	TGCGCCAGCAGTGAGTCCGGGGGGACCGGGGAGCTGTTTTTT	TRBV10-2	TRBJ2-2	few	TRBD2
CASSFQAGESTGELFF	TGTGCCAGCAGCTTCCAAGCGGGAGAGAGCACCGGGGAGCTGTTTTTT	TRBV11-2	TRBJ2-2	-	TRBD2
CASSLGTSGTGEQFF	TGCGCCAGCAGCCTAGGGACTAGCGGGACAGGTGAGCAGTTCTTC	TRBV4-3	TRBJ2-1	-	TRBD2
CASRATEPRLCGYTF	TGCGCCAGCAGGGCGACAGAGCCACGCCTTTGCGGCTACACCTTC	TRBV10-2	TRBJ1-2	-	-
CASSQGQNTEAFF	TGTGCCAGCAGCCAGGGACAGAACACTGAAGCTTTCTTT	TRBV14	TRBJ1-1	few	-
CASKGADTDTQYF	TGTGCCAGCAAAGGAGCGGACACAGATACGCAGTATTTT	TRBV28	TRBJ2-3	-	-
CASSLAGWSSEAFF	TGTGCCAGCAGCTTGGCGGGGTGGTCGAGTGAAGCTTTCTTT	TRBV5-6	TRBJ1-1	-	-
CTIDKEVAFF	TGCACTATCGACAAGGAGGTGGCTTTCTTT	TRBV20-1	TRBJ1-1	-	-
CASSQDTGENYGYTF	TGCGCCAGCAGCCAAGATACCGGGGAAAACTATGGCTACACCTTC	TRBV4-3	TRBJ1-2	-	-
CASIGGGPGETQYF	TGCGCCAGCATCGGGGGAGGGCCTGGGGAGACCCAGTACTTC	TRBV5-1	TRBJ2-5	-	TRBD2
CSAQIETQYF	TGCAGCGCCCAGATTGAGACCCAGTACTTC	TRBV29-1	TRBJ2-5	few	-
CASSLPQGPEYEQYF	TGTGCCAGCAGTTTACCCCAGGGGCCAGAATACGAGCAGTACTTC	TRBV28	TRBJ2-7	-	-
CASSLRVSGRKVDGELFF	TGTGCCAGCAGCTTAAGGGTTAGCGGGAGGAAGGTTGACGGGGAGCTGTTTTTT	TRBV7-2	TRBJ2-2	-	TRBD2
CSVQNSGGYNEQFF	TGCAGCGTTCAGAATTCAGGAGGCTACAATGAGCAGTTCTTC	TRBV29-1	TRBJ2-1	-	-
CASSSPHCFGDRNTEAFF	TGTGCCAGCAGTTCCCCTCACTGTTTCGGAGACCGGAACACTGAAGCTTTCTTT	TRBV28	TRBJ1-1	-	-
CATSRGQFNQPQHF	TGTGCCACCAGCAGAGGGCAGTTCAATCAGCCCCAGCATTTT	TRBV15	TRBJ1-5	once	-
CASSLTSGVGETQYF	TGCGCCAGCAGCCTTACTAGCGGGGTGGGAGAGACCCAGTACTTC	TRBV4-1	TRBJ2-5	-	TRBD2
CAIKPTDTYEQYF	TGTGCCATCAAACCGACAGATACCTACGAGCAGTACTTC	TRBV6-1	TRBJ2-7	-	-
CASSLAAGGTDTQYF	TGTGCCAGCAGTTTAGCGGCAGGGGGCACAGATACGCAGTATTTT	TRBV27	TRBJ2-3	-	-
CASRLGLANYNEQFF	TGTGCCAGCAGACTGGGACTAGCGAACTACAATGAGCAGTTCTTC	TRBV2	TRBJ2-1	-	TRBD2
CASSSQGGVRTDTQYF	TGTGCCAGCAGCTCCCAGGGGGGCGTCCGCACAGATACGCAGTATTTT	TRBV28	TRBJ2-3	-	-
CAISSGVGEKLFF	TGTGCCATCAGTTCGGGTGTGGGTGAAAAACTGTTTTTT	TRBV10-3	TRBJ1-4	few	-
CASSRRQVMETQYF	TGTGCCAGTAGTAGGCGGCAAGTTATGGAGACCCAGTACTTC	TRBV19	TRBJ2-5	-	-
CSVESASRDRSYGYTF	TGCAGCGTTGAATCGGCAAGCCGGGACAGATCCTATGGCTACACCTTC	TRBV29-1	TRBJ1-2	-	TRBD1
CASSARQGEQYF	TGTGCCAGCAGTGCCAGACAGGGGGAGCAGTACTTC	TRBV28	TRBJ2-7	-	TRBD1
CASREGQGVAGELFF	TGCGCCAGCAGAGAAGGACAGGGTGTTGCCGGGGAGCTGTTTTTT	TRBV5-1	TRBJ2-2	-	TRBD1
CASSQDGDQPQHF	TGCGCCAGCAGCCAAGATGGAGATCAGCCCCAGCATTTT	TRBV4-3	TRBJ1-5	-	-
CASSQPGQGYTEAFF	TGTGCCAGCAGCCAACCGGGACAGGGGTACACTGAAGCTTTCTTT	TRBV7-8	TRBJ1-1	-	TRBD1
CASRPGTAYEQYF	TGTGCCAGCAGACCCGGGACAGCCTACGAGCAGTACTTC	TRBV25-1	TRBJ2-7	-	TRBD1
CASSSSVTGWGTEAFF	TGTGCCAGCAGCTCAAGCGTTACAGGGTGGGGCACTGAAGCTTTCTTT	TRBV7-2	TRBJ1-1	-	-
CSVCPKESGRPTDTQYF	TGCAGCGTTTGCCCTAAGGAAAGCGGGAGGCCCACAGATACGCAGTATTTT	TRBV29-1	TRBJ2-3	-	TRBD2
CASSSQGRAENTEAFF	TGTGCCAGCAGCTCACAGGGAAGGGCGGAAAACACTGAAGCTTTCTTT	TRBV7-3	TRBJ1-1	-	-
CASSPRQGPNTEAFF	TGTGCCAGCAGTCCGAGACAGGGTCCGAACACTGAAGCTTTCTTT	TRBV27	TRBJ1-1	-	TRBD1
CASSFRTSSGNTIYF	TGTGCCAGCAGTTTCCGGACAAGCTCTGGAAACACCATATATTTT	TRBV11-2	TRBJ1-3	-	-
CASSQGVRAGPDTQYF	TGCGCCAGCAGCCAGGGGGTGAGGGCGGGGCCAGATACGCAGTATTTT	TRBV5-1	TRBJ2-3	-	-
CASSLGAGRGLGYTF	TGTGCCAGCAGCTTAGGGGCTGGCAGGGGGCTTGGCTACACCTTC	TRBV5-5	TRBJ1-2	-	TRBD1
CASSQLGDRVDEQFF	TGTGCCAGCAGCCAATTAGGGGACAGGGTAGATGAGCAGTTCTTC	TRBV14	TRBJ2-1	once	TRBD1
CASRGAAYYGYTF	TGCGCCAGCAGGGGGGCGGCCTACTATGGCTACACCTTC	TRBV10-2	TRBJ1-2	-	-
CASSLPLTGKNTEAFF	TGTGCCAGCAGCTTACCTCTCACAGGGAAAAACACTGAAGCTTTCTTT	TRBV7-8	TRBJ1-1	once	-
CASSWGQGDNEQFF	TGTGCCAGCAGTTGGGGACAGGGGGATAATGAGCAGTTCTTC	TRBV28	TRBJ2-1	-	TRBD1
CASSSGTPVREKLFF	TGTGCCAGCAGTTCCGGGACACCAGTACGGGAAAAACTGTTTTTT	TRBV28	TRBJ1-4	few	-
CASSRTGYTEAFF	TGTGCCAGCAGTCGCACAGGTTACACTGAAGCTTTCTTT	TRBV6-5	TRBJ1-1	-	-
CASSLGPDIDYGYTF	TGTGCCAGCAGTTTGGGGCCCGACATAGACTATGGCTACACCTTC	TRBV7-9	TRBJ1-2	-	-
CASSLVVREDTPYEQYF	TGTGCCAGCAGCTTAGTCGTCAGAGAGGACACCCCCTACGAGCAGTACTTC	TRBV11-2	TRBJ2-7	-	-
CASSNWDRGMNTEAFF	TGTGCCAGTAGTAACTGGGACAGGGGTATGAACACTGAAGCTTTCTTT	TRBV19	TRBJ1-1	-	TRBD1
CASSPHSNTHRANEQYF	TGTGCCAGCAGTCCCCATTCAAATACCCACAGGGCGAACGAGCAGTACTTC	TRBV28	TRBJ2-7	few	-
CASSQTGNYEQYF	TGTGCCAGCAGCCAGACAGGGAACTACGAGCAGTACTTC	TRBV11-1	TRBJ2-7	-	TRBD1
CASSQEADRGDSNEKLFF	TGCGCCAGCAGCCAAGAGGCAGACAGGGGGGATTCAAATGAAAAACTGTTTTTT	TRBV4-1	TRBJ1-4	-	TRBD1
CAWSRQTGSGYTF	TGTGCCTGGAGTCGCCAGACAGGGAGCGGCTACACCTTC	TRBV30	TRBJ1-2	-	TRBD1
CASSLVPSGKQTQYF	TGTGCCAGCAGCTTAGTCCCTAGCGGGAAACAGACCCAGTACTTC	TRBV7-8	TRBJ2-5	-	TRBD2